The present T cell receptor beta chain was sequenced within a study of post-analysis software for immune sequencing data. Findings and caveats of the study: For normalized Chao1 diversity, multiple sclerosis patients scored significantly lower than controls did. F measure showed strong co-clustering of same-batch samples. Patients used about five TRBV segments, including TRBV5-6, TRBV5-1 and TRBV20-1, more often than controls.

Unique-molecular-identifier-tagged TCR beta cDNA libraries were used. TCRdb reanalysed the PCR reads using MiXCR and keeps one entry per CDR3 protein. Of around 700,000 distinct CDR3 sequences listed, 55% to 70% are singletons. J lost 3 bases, V lost 7 bases, and 4 bases had no gene match. This CDR3 contains 13 residues. The V gene's germline CDR1 is MNHEY and CDR2 SVGAGI. Concerning this clonotype itself: The antigen is unknown.

The chain is built from TRBV6-5 and TRBJ2-3, with 7 bases that match TRBD2. Sequencing was done on a sample of blood. The sequence came from a girl aged 2 to 10 with multiple sclerosis. CDR3 DNA: TGTGCCAGCACCCATAGCGGGACAGATACGCAGTATTTT. Translation: CASTHSGTDTQYF.